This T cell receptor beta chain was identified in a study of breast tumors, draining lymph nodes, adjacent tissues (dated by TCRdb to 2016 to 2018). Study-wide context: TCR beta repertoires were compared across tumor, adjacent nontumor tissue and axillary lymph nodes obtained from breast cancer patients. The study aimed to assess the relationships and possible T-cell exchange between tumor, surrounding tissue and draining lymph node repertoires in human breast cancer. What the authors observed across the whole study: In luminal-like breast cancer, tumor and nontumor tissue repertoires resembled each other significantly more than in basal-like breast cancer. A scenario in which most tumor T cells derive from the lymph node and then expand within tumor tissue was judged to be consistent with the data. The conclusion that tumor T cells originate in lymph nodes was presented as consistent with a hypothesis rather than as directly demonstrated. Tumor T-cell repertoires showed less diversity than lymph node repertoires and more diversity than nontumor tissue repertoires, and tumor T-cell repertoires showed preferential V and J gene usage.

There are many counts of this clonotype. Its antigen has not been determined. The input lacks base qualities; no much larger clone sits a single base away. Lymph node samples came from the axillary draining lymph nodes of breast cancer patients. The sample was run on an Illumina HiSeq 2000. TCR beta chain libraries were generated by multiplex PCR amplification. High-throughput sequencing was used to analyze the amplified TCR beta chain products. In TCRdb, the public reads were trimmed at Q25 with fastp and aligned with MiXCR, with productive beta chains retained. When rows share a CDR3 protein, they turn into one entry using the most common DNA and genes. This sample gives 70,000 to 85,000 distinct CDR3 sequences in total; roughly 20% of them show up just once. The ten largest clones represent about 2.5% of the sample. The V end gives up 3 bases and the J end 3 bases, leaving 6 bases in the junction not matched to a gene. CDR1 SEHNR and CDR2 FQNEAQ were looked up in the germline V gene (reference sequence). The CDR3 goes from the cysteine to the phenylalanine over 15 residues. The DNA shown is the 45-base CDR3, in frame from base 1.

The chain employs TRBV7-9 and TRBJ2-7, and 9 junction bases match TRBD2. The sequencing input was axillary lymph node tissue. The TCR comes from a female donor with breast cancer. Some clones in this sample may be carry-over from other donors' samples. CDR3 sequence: CASSFTSGLVYEQYF. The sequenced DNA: TGTGCCAGCAGCTTTACTAGCGGGTTAGTCTACGAGCAGTACTTC.